The 24 T cell receptor beta chains in this list originate from one sample, sequenced in a study of cytomegalovirus exposure and HLA in healthy donors. The PCR contained 60 Vbeta and 13 Jbeta primers. Sequenced by immunoSEQ multiplex PCR; TCRdb stores in-frame clones only, minus some. The sample carries about 130,000 clones, approximately 86% recorded once. Material: PBMCs. These receptor sequences come from a boy between 10 and 17 years old in good health and CMV-seronegative.

The chain uses TRBV7-9 and TRBJ1-2; D call uncertain. Germline CDR1 is SEHNR and CDR2 is FQNEAQ (reference sequence). V lost 7 bases to trimming and J lost 7 bases, with 19 bases between them. CDR3 size: 14 residues. The CDR3 coding sequence is TGTGCCAGCACACACCTTTTTCAGGTTGCTGGCTACACCTTC. It yields the protein CASTHLFQVAGYTF.

Only a few counts were recorded for this clone. This chain joins TRBV4-3 and TRBJ1-2, with 8 nucleotides matching TRBD1. V was pared by 4 bases and J by 4 bases, with 8 bases of the junction left unmatched. Germline-derived CDR1 and CDR2 are LGHNA and YSLEER. CDR3 length equals 15 residues. CDR3 coding DNA: TGCGCCAGCAGCCCCACAGGGGGGGGACTCTATGGCTACACCTTC. Translating gives CASSPTGGGLYGYTF.

On this clone itself: Compared with germline, one end of the junction differs, possibly owing to a read error. DNA of the CDR3: TGTTCCAGCAGCTTTCAGGGATCGGATGGCTACACCTTC. Its protein is CSSSFQGSDGYTF. The chain combines TRBV7-9 with TRBJ1-2, with TRBD1 as a possible D gene (5 bases). Germline values: CDR1 SEHNR, CDR2 FQNEAQ (reference sequence). The CDR3 length is 13 residues. Together with reference TRBV7-9 and TRBJ1-2, the CDR3 gives the full variable domain: DTGVSQNPRHKITKRGQNVTFRCDPISEHNRLYWYRQTLGQGPEFLTYFQNEAQLEKSRLLSDRFSAERPKGSFSTLEIQRTEQGDSAMYLCSSSFQGSDGYTFGSGTRLTVV.

The chain combines TRBV5-6 with TRBJ2-1; the D gene is possibly TRBD2 (6 bases). The V gene lost 0 bases and the J gene lost 4 bases, with 17 bases spanning the gap. Germline CDR1 reads SGHDT; CDR2 reads YYEEEE. CDR3 length equals 17 residues. The CDR3 reads CASSLAWEVLGYNEQFF. The CDR3 DNA reads as TGTGCCAGCAGCTTGGCCTGGGAGGTCTTGGGGTACAATGAGCAGTTCTTC.

There are a few counts of this clone. This CDR3 is CACGRGNSPLHF. The CDR3 coding sequence is TGTGCCTGTGGGAGGGGAAATTCACCCCTCCACTTT. V usage is TRBV27 and J usage is TRBJ1-6, with a tentative D call TRBD1 (5 bases). V was pared by 11 bases and J by 7 bases, with 12 bases between. The CDR3 length is 12 residues. Germline CDR1 reads MNHEY; CDR2 reads SMNVEV (reference sequence).

This rearrangement joins TRBV9 to TRBJ1-3; D is ambiguous. The CDR3 runs to 14 residues. CDR1 and CDR2 from the germline V gene are SGDLS and YYNGEE. V was clipped by 2 bases and J by 4 bases, with 10 bases between them. The CDR3 DNA is TGTGCCAGCAGCGTTGACATGACAGGAAACACCATATATTTT. Encoded protein: CASSVDMTGNTIYF.

This clone was recorded a few times. The chain recombines TRBV6-1 with TRBJ1-5; 7 nucleotides agree with TRBD1. V trimming: 7 bases; J trimming: 2 bases; junction bases outside the gene matches: 2. The CDR3 extends over 13 amino acids. CDR1 is MNHNS, CDR2 SASEGT, per germline. CDR3 residues: CASTDRGNQPQHF. DNA of the CDR3: TGTGCCAGCACCGACAGGGGCAATCAGCCCCAGCATTTT.

CDR3 sequence (DNA): TGTGCCAGCAGCGGGGGACAGCTCAATCAGCCCCAGCATTTT. Encoded protein: CASSGGQLNQPQHF. The rearrangement links TRBV9 to TRBJ1-5; 7 nucleotides agree with TRBD1. J was trimmed by 3 bases and V by 3 bases; bases with no gene match: 3. This CDR3 has 14 amino acids. The germline gives CDR1 SGDLS, CDR2 YYNGEE.

The rearrangement joins TRBV30 to TRBJ1-4, with D perhaps TRBD1 (5 bases). The germline V gene encodes CDR1 GTSNPN and CDR2 SVGIG (reference sequence). V was pared by 3 bases and J by 7 bases, with 18 bases between. This CDR3 comprises 15 residues. The CDR3 DNA follows: TGTGCCTGGAGGAGACAGTTCCGCCCTCTTGAAAAACTGTTTTTT. This sequence encodes CAWRRQFRPLEKLFF.

Remarks on this clone: Other DNA sequences in the same sample also yield this CDR3. V usage is TRBV5-1 and J usage is TRBJ2-1, with a possible D match to TRBD1 (5 bases). The CDR3 runs 15 residues. The V end lost 1 base, the J end lost 0 bases, and 8 bases lay between the germline ends. Germline V CDR1 and CDR2: SGHRS, YFSETQ. The CDR3 DNA is TGCGCCAGCAGCTTGCAGGGAAGCTCCTACAATGAGCAGTTCTTC. Amino acid sequence: CASSLQGSSYNEQFF.

V usage is TRBV14 and J usage is TRBJ1-1; D gene ambiguous. The CDR3 is 13 residues long. The germline V gene encodes CDR1 SGHDN and CDR2 FVKESK. Trimming removed 1 base from V and 1 base from J, with 4 bases in between. CDR3 protein: CASSQAGNTEAFF. In DNA form, the CDR3 reads TGTGCCAGCAGCCAAGCGGGGAACACTGAAGCTTTCTTT. The whole variable domain, remainder taken from reference TRBV14 and TRBJ1-1, is EAGVTQFPSHSVIEKGQTVTLRCDPISGHDNLYWYRRVMGKEIKFLLHFVKESKQDESGMPNNRFLAERTGGTYSTLKVQPAELEDSGVYFCASSQAGNTEAFFGQGTRLTVV.

The chain carries TRBV18 and TRBJ1-2; 7 nucleotides agree with TRBD1. Trimming removed 6 bases from V and 2 bases from J; junction bases left unmatched: 12. The length of the CDR3 is 16 residues. Germline V gene data show CDR1 as KGHSH and CDR2 as LQKENI. The CDR3 DNA follows: TGTGCCAGCTCCCTCTCCGGGACAGCGAGGAACTATGGCTACACCTTC. Protein sequence: CASSLSGTARNYGYTF.

Here the CDR3 reads CAWSRIAGGLSYEQYF. Here the CDR3 DNA reads TGTGCCTGGAGTAGAATAGCGGGAGGACTCTCCTACGAGCAGTACTTC. V usage is TRBV30 and J usage is TRBJ2-5; 10 positions match TRBD2. The end of the DNA is better explained by TRBJ2-7, so the J call may be wrong. The CDR3 has 16 amino acids. Germline CDR1 is GTSNPN and CDR2 is SVGIG (reference sequence).

The rearrangement uses TRBV28 and TRBJ2-7; 8 positions agree with TRBD2. Germline-derived CDR1 and CDR2 are MDHEN and SYDVKM. The CDR3 length is 14 residues. V trimming: 6 bases; J trimming: 4 bases; junction bases outside the gene matches: 8. CDR3 nucleotide sequence: TGTGCCAGCAGCAACCGGGGACTAGGATACGAGCAGTACTTC. Its protein product is CASSNRGLGYEQYF.

The J gene is TRBJ2-7, the V gene TRBV7-6; the match to TRBD1 covers 8 bases. The CDR3 spans 13 residues. Per germline, CDR1 SGHVS and CDR2 FNYEAQ. The V and J ends lost 5 bases and 7 bases, in that order; junction bases with no gene match: 7. The CDR3 DNA is TGTGCCAGCAGCGCGACAGGGGCACGGGAGCAGTACTTC. Its protein product is CASSATGAREQYF.

This clone occurred once. This chain links TRBV25-1 with TRBJ1-2; D is ambiguous. This CDR3 region has 14 residues. V dropped 3 bases and J dropped 2 bases, with 10 bases sitting between them. The germline CDR1 and CDR2 sequences are MGHDK and SYGVNS. This CDR3 reads CASSDLQVNYGYTF. The CDR3 region has the DNA TGTGCCAGCAGTGACCTCCAGGTAAACTATGGCTACACCTTC.

The rearrangement links TRBV7-2 to TRBJ2-5, with 10 bases lining up with TRBD2. Per the germline V gene, CDR1 is SGHTA and CDR2 is FQGNSA. This CDR3 is built from 13 residues. Here the CDR3 DNA reads TGTGCTGAGGCTAGCGGGAGCCAAGAGACCCAGTACTTC. This translates into CAEASGSQETQYF.

This clone was observed once. The chain is built from TRBV6-4 and TRBJ2-3, with D possibly TRBD2 on 6 matching bases. Trimming cost V 3 bases and J 1 base, with 11 bases left between them. The CDR3 contains 15 residues. In germline, CDR1 is MRHNA, CDR2 SNTAGT. The CDR3 sequence is CASSEQSGGTDTQYF. CDR3 in DNA: TGTGCCAGCAGTGAACAGTCGGGGGGCACAGATACGCAGTATTTT.

This clone was counted a few times. The gene calls are TRBV5-5 and TRBJ1-1; D ambiguous. The CDR3 spans 14 residues. Germline CDR1 and CDR2: SGHKS and YYEKEE (reference sequence). V shed 4 bases and J shed 5 bases, with 15 bases lying between them. The CDR3 DNA sequence: TGTGCCAGCAGCCCATCTTGGGGAGGTACTGAAGCTTTCTTT. Translated, it gives CASSPSWGGTEAFF.

This chain links TRBV9 with TRBJ2-3; TRBD1 matches 8 bases. The CDR3 has 14 residues. The V gene's germline CDR1 is SGDLS and CDR2 YYNGEE. The ends lost 2 bases at V and 3 bases at J; junction bases unmatched: 2. For the CDR3, the DNA is TGTGCCAGCAGCGTGGACAGGGAAACAGATACGCAGTATTTT. This codes for CASSVDRETDTQYF.

This chain uses TRBV6-6 with TRBJ2-5; D is perhaps TRBD2 (5 bases). The tail of the sequence fits TRBJ2-7 better, so the J call may be wrong. Germline assignment: CDR1 MNHNY and CDR2 SVGAGI (reference sequence). The CDR3 has 12 residues. The CDR3 protein is CASSSGTYEQYF. The CDR3 region has the DNA TGTGCCAGCAGTTCGGGAACCTACGAGCAGTACTTC.

The V call is TRBV15, the J call TRBJ1-1, with D possibly matching TRBD1 (5 bases). Germline lookup yields CDR1 LNHNV and CDR2 YYDKDF (reference sequence). Trimming shortened V by 3 bases and J by 4 bases, and 12 bases separated the two germline ends. The CDR3 sequence is 14 residues long. CDR3: CATSRDIVGTEAFF. DNA for the CDR3: TGTGCCACCAGCAGGGACATAGTGGGCACTGAAGCTTTCTTT.

The rearrangement uses TRBV7-9 and TRBJ1-1; the D gene is possibly TRBD1 (6 bases). Germline assignment: CDR1 SEHNR and CDR2 FQNEAQ (reference sequence). Trimming stripped 3 bases from V and 2 bases from J, with 10 bases between. The CDR3 totals 14 residues. The CDR3 region has the DNA TGTGCCAGCAGCTTCAGGACAGCAAACACTGAAGCTTTCTTT. It yields the protein CASSFRTANTEAFF.

The chain uses TRBV5-1 and TRBJ2-7, with 9 nucleotides matching TRBD1. V shed 0 bases and J 9 bases; nucleotides not matched to a gene: 10. Germline assignment: CDR1 SGHRS and CDR2 YFSETQ. CDR3 length: 15 residues. CDR3 in DNA: TGCGCCAGCAGCTTGGGGGACAGGGATGTAGTAGGGCAGTACTTC. Translating it yields CASSLGDRDVVGQYF.